One and the same sample provided the 21 T cell receptor beta chains below, sequenced in a study of cytomegalovirus exposure and HLA in healthy donors. PCR primers comprised 60 Vbeta and 13 Jbeta primers. The repertoire was sequenced with immunoSEQ multiplex PCR; TCRdb's copy has only in-frame clones and lacks some. Of about 41,000 clones listed, roughly 80% are singletons. Material for sequencing was PBMCs. These receptors came from a man in his forties or fifties in good health and CMV-seronegative.

Points on this clone: At one boundary the junction diverges from the germline segment, which might be a read error. Within the sample, other DNA sequences also encode this same CDR3. The chain carries TRBV27 and TRBJ1-1; no reliable D call. Germline V gene sequence: CDR1 MNHEY, CDR2 SMNVEV (reference sequence). The CDR3 has 13 residues. The CDR3 nucleotides read TGTGCCAGCAGTAGACGGGTGAACACTGAAGCTTTTTTT. Protein product: CASSRRVNTEAFF.

This clone has a handful of counts. The genes are TRBV2 and TRBJ1-2; weak D call: TRBD1 (5 bases). The CDR3 has 16 amino acids. Germline CDR1 and CDR2: SNHLY and FYNNEI. The V end lost 4 bases, the J end lost 0 bases, and 15 bases lay between the germline ends. Here the CDR3 reads CASSGYSGLSNYGYTF. The CDR3 DNA reads as TGTGCCAGCAGTGGCTATTCGGGACTTTCTAACTATGGCTACACCTTC.

The rearrangement joins TRBV6-1 to TRBJ2-1, with 12 positions matching TRBD2. Trimming cost V 6 bases and J 3 bases; bases outside gene matches: 3. Germline lookup yields CDR1 MNHNS and CDR2 SASEGT. The CDR3 covers 15 residues. CDR3 sequence: CASSGGLAGYNEQFF. The CDR3 nucleotides are TGTGCCAGCAGCGGGGGACTAGCGGGCTACAATGAGCAGTTCTTC.

This clone was detected only a few times. V gene TRBV2 combines with J gene TRBJ2-7, with D possibly TRBD2 on 7 matching bases. This CDR3 contains 16 residues. Deletions cut 3 bases from V and 0 bases from J, with 15 bases between. The germline V gene encodes CDR1 SNHLY and CDR2 FYNNEI. The chain's CDR3 is CASSDHGGPSSYEQYF. In nucleotides, the CDR3 is TGTGCCAGCAGTGACCACGGGGGGCCTAGCTCCTACGAGCAGTACTTC.

The rearrangement joins TRBV7-2 to TRBJ2-3; TRBD2 aligns across 11 bases. With V trimmed by 5 bases and J by 5 bases, 6 bases remained unmatched. CDR1 and CDR2 (germline): SGHTA, FQGNSA. CDR3 length: 15 residues. The CDR3 loop reads CASSHSGGAGDTQYF. The CDR3 nucleotides are TGTGCCAGCAGCCATAGCGGGGGGGCCGGAGATACGCAGTATTTT.

The chain employs TRBV5-1 and TRBJ1-3; 9 bases fit TRBD1. Germline CDR1 reads SGHRS; CDR2 reads YFSETQ. The CDR3 loop spans 16 amino acids. The V and J ends lost 6 bases and 2 bases, in that order; junction bases with no gene match: 9. CDR3 in DNA: TGCGCCAGCACTACATCCGGGACAGGGACTGGAAACACCATATATTTT. This codes for CASTTSGTGTGNTIYF.

This chain uses TRBV15 with TRBJ2-5; D unclear. The J call may be mistaken, given a closer DNA end match to TRBJ2-7. Germline assignment: CDR1 LNHNV and CDR2 YYDKDF (reference sequence). The CDR3 contains 15 residues. CDR3 sequence reads: CATSRDTPAHYEQYF. The DNA for the CDR3 is TGTGCCACCAGCAGAGATACCCCAGCCCACTACGAGCAGTACTTC.

As concerns this clone: The same CDR3 also results from other DNA sequences found in this sample. The chain carries TRBV7-2 and TRBJ2-7; TRBD2 matches at 10 bases. Germline CDR1 reads SGHTA; CDR2 reads FQGNSA. The CDR3 runs 14 residues. V lost 2 bases to trimming and J lost 3 bases; unmatched junction nucleotides: 1. CDR3 DNA: TGTGCCAGCAGCTTACTAGCGGGGGACTACGAGCAGTACTTC. It encodes CASSLLAGDYEQYF. The full variable domain, in which reference TRBV7-2 and TRBJ2-7 provide the parts outside the CDR3, is GAGVSQSPSNKVTEKGKDVELRCDPISGHTALYWYRQSLGQGLEFLIYFQGNSAPDKSGLPSDRFSAERTGGSVSTLTIQRTQQEDSAVYLCASSLLAGDYEQYFGPGTRLTVT.

The chain is built from TRBV29-1 and TRBJ2-3; tentative D call: TRBD1 (5 bases). There are 16 residues in the CDR3. Trimming cost V 6 bases and J 0 bases, with 19 bases left between them. CDR1 is SQVTM and CDR2 is ANQGSEA in the germline V gene. The CDR3 nucleotides are TGCAGCGTCGGCAACCAGGGCTCCACTAGCACAGATACGCAGTATTTT. Its translation is CSVGNQGSTSTDTQYF.

This clone has only a few counts. This rearrangement joins TRBV27 to TRBJ2-7; D is unclear. Trimming took 4 bases from V and 2 from J, leaving 9 bases between them. CDR1 is MNHEY and CDR2 is SMNVEV in the germline V gene (reference sequence). The CDR3 sequence is 13 residues long. The CDR3 nucleotides are TGTGCCAGCAGTTATCAGGCCACCTACGAGCAGTACTTC. Translation gives CASSYQATYEQYF.

The chain combines TRBV19 with TRBJ2-1; 9 nucleotides align to TRBD1. The CDR3 is 14 residues long. J gave up 4 bases and V 6 bases, and 4 bases lay outside the gene matches. Germline loops: CDR1 LNHDA, CDR2 SQIVND (reference sequence). CDR3 in amino acids: CASRPGTGYNEQFF. CDR3 bases: TGTGCCAGTAGGCCCGGGACAGGGTACAATGAGCAGTTCTTC.

The V gene is TRBV10-3, the J gene TRBJ1-1, with D tentatively TRBD1 (5 bases). V lost 1 base, J lost 4 bases, and 10 bases lay in between. The CDR3 sequence is 14 residues long. Germline assignment: CDR1 ENHRY and CDR2 SYGVKD. The CDR3 spells CAISELGGGTEAFF. In DNA form, the CDR3 reads TGTGCCATCAGTGAGTTGGGGGGAGGCACTGAAGCTTTCTTT.

This chain uses TRBV5-1 with TRBJ1-5, with TRBD1 identical over 7 bases. The CDR3 runs 13 residues. Per the germline V gene, CDR1 is SGHRS and CDR2 is YFSETQ. V was pared by 4 bases and J by 5 bases, with 3 bases of the junction left unmatched. The CDR3 nucleotides read TGCGCCAGCAGCGAGGGGGCGGATCAGCCCCAGCATTTT. Protein: CASSEGADQPQHF.

This clone was seen more than once but under ten times. The chain is built from TRBV4-3 and TRBJ2-1; possible D gene TRBD1, 5 bases. V shed 4 bases and J shed 4 bases, with 17 bases lying between them. This CDR3 has 16 residues. Germline assignment: CDR1 LGHNA and CDR2 YSLEER. Here the CDR3 DNA reads TGCGCCAGCAGCCCGGGCTGGCAGGGAATATACAATGAGCAGTTCTTC. Translation: CASSPGWQGIYNEQFF.

V gene TRBV7-8 combines with J gene TRBJ2-1, with 8 bases matching TRBD2. There are 14 residues in the CDR3. V shed 1 base and J 9 bases; nucleotides not matched to a gene: 5. Germline V gives CDR1 SGHVS, CDR2 FQNEAQ. The CDR3 sequence is CASSLGAGGVEQFF. CDR3 nucleotides: TGTGCCAGCAGCTTAGGGGCGGGAGGAGTTGAGCAGTTCTTC.

This clone was observed a handful of times. The chain has TRBV19 and TRBJ1-1, with 10 bases fitting TRBD1. In germline, CDR1 is LNHDA, CDR2 SQIVND (reference sequence). Trimming at V came to 4 bases and at J to 0 bases, leaving 8 bases not matched to a gene. The CDR3 runs 17 residues. CDR3 bases: TGTGCCAGTAGTAGGGGACAGGGGATGTGGATGAACACTGAAGCTTTCTTT. Amino acid sequence: CASSRGQGMWMNTEAFF.

V usage is TRBV5-1 and J usage is TRBJ1-5; 7 bases are a match to TRBD1. The CDR3 runs to 15 residues. V shed 4 bases, J shed 5 bases, and the junction held 9 bases outside the gene matches. The germline gives CDR1 SGHRS, CDR2 YFSETQ. This chain's CDR3 is CASSPEGQSYQPQHF. The CDR3 DNA reads as TGCGCCAGCAGCCCCGAGGGACAGTCTTATCAGCCCCAGCATTTT.

This chain uses TRBV21-1 with TRBJ1-2; the table's D call TRBD1 went unverified against the DNA. TRBV21-1 is labeled a pseudogene. CDR3 size: 14 residues. The CDR3 nucleotides are TGTGCCAGCGCACACAGGGCAGAACCCCCTGGCTACACCTTC. Translation gives CASAHRAEPPGYTF.

CDR3 region: CASSAAVVSPLHF. The CDR3 DNA reads TGTGCCAGCAGCGCGGCCGTGGTTTCACCCCTCCACTTT. J is TRBJ1-6 and V is TRBV5-6; D is uncertain. This CDR3 region has 13 residues. V was cut by 4 bases and J by 9 bases, with 11 bases left in between. The germline V gene encodes CDR1 SGHDT and CDR2 YYEEEE.

The chain combines TRBV9 with TRBJ2-7; 9 nucleotides match TRBD1. Per germline, CDR1 SGDLS and CDR2 YYNGEE. Unmatched junction bases numbered 7, after V lost 5 bases and J lost 1 base. The CDR3 has 15 amino acids. The CDR3: CASSGGGQGSYEQYF. CDR3 DNA sequence: TGTGCCAGCAGTGGGGGCGGACAGGGGTCCTACGAGCAGTACTTC.

The chain has TRBV14 and TRBJ1-2, with TRBD1 as a possible D gene (6 bases). From germline, CDR1 is SGHDN and CDR2 FVKESK. Trimming took off 4 bases at V and 7 bases at J, with 19 bases between the two ends. CDR3 length equals 15 residues. CDR3 residues: CASSPIKDRPVGYTF. Here the CDR3 DNA reads TGTGCCAGCAGCCCGATAAAAGACAGGCCAGTTGGCTACACCTTC.